This T cell receptor (beta chain) was retrieved from a study of PD-1 blockade in classical Hodgkin lymphoma (dated by TCRdb to between 2020 and 2021). Regarding the study in general: Nivolumab dosing was 3 mg/kg intravenously every 2 weeks, continuing until either disease progression or unacceptable toxicity. A peripheral blood immune signature of response to PD-1 blockade in classical Hodgkin lymphoma was defined using TCR beta sequencing and CyTOF. General study outcomes and caveats: The study was limited to a single clinical trial cohort, and causes of repertoire differences, possibly disease activity or prior therapy, remained undefined. By C4D1, a significant rise was seen in CD4+ TCR diversity but not in CD8+ TCR diversity (p=0.0027 vs p=0.16), and the rise was most apparent among complete responders (p=0.02). Diversity was lower in patients who began nivolumab less than 1 year after ASCT, so these patients were left out of later analyses to avoid confounding by immune reconstitution. Trial patients achieving complete response had baseline diversity similar to newly diagnosed patients, whereas partial responders and progressors had significantly lower diversity. Baseline TCR diversity was reported as lower in newly diagnosed patients than in healthy donors, and lower still in relapsed/refractory patients.

Concerning this clone itself: Its antigen specificity is not known. Base qualities were left out, and no much larger clone turns up one base away.

This specimen's time point label, interpreted: cycle 4 day 1 (C4D1), after five to seven weeks of nivolumab. Relapse after autologous stem cell transplantation had occurred in all trial patients, and cohorts A, B and C were distinguished by prior brentuximab vedotin exposure. A total of about 51 patients with relapsed/refractory classical Hodgkin lymphoma made up the trial cohort, and each patient's best overall response was complete response, partial response or progressive disease. In the multi-cohort phase II CheckMate 205 trial, trial patients received single-agent nivolumab. An independent review committee assessed best overall response by applying the 2007 International Working Group response criteria. PBMCs from the trial were collected at three points: immediately before nivolumab initiation (C1D1), and during therapy at cycle 2 day 1 and cycle 4 day 1. Peripheral blood was collected in 8 mL Vacutainer Cell Preparation Tubes, from which PBMCs were isolated by centrifugation and then cryopreserved.

The Qiagen DNeasy kit was used to extract genomic DNA from unsorted PBMCs and from the negatively selected CD4+ and CD8+ fractions. TCR beta CDR3 regions were subjected to amplification by immunoSEQ multiplex PCR with primers that anneal to V and J segments. A synthetic immune receptor repertoire was used to minimize amplification bias, and any residual bias was removed computationally once sequencing was done. The paper's data handling went like this. Repertoire diversity was quantified as the Shannon entropy index using custom Python scripts. Unsorted, CD4+ and CD8+ repertoires were examined separately, except in combined analyses, for which CD4+ and CD8+ sequences were merged in silico. Clonal expansion was defined as a frequency increase of at least 2-fold after treatment compared with C1D1, and clones undetected at baseline were assigned a pseudocount of 0.5. Clones with 0 or 1 copy at C1D1 were classified as singleton clones, and clones with 2 or more copies were classified as non-singleton clones. Clones expanded in unsorted samples were assigned a CD4+, CD8+ or unknown annotation through matching of protein sequences in sorted samples from the same patient. Diversity changes from C1D1 to C4D1 were tested in paired samples using Wilcoxon tests. The clones in this table, taken by TCRdb from immuneACCESS, are in-frame only. Not every clone is retained; where verified, under half of the shortfall comes from an unresolved V gene, and the cause of the rest is unknown. D and trimming were read from the DNA, whereas the V and J calls and clone size are those reported in that table. The sample table shows roughly 46,000 clones, and roughly 80% are seen once. The ten biggest clones cover roughly 12% of the sample.

For CDR1 and CDR2, the germline V gene (reference sequence) lists DFQATT and SNEGSKA. The CDR3 spans 11 residues, from the cysteine through the phenylalanine. Only CDR3 DNA remains: 33 bases, in frame from the first base. The germline ends are 8 bases apart after V is trimmed by 0 bases and J by 9 bases. The sample here was peripheral blood mononuclear cells (PBMCs), taken before the fourth cycle of nivolumab. This clonotype was obtained from a human donor with classical Hodgkin lymphoma. Recombination linked TRBV20-1 to TRBJ1-1; there is no confident call for the D gene. The CDR3 protein sequence reads: CSARDGRKAFF. Read as DNA, the sequence is TGCAGTGCTAGAGATGGTCGGAAAGCTTTCTTT.